The 3 T cell receptor beta chains below come from one sample, sequenced in a study of blood T cell repertoires in COVID-19. TCRdb's table, derived via immunoSEQ multiplex PCR, lists solely in-frame clones and lacks some. The sample yields 60,000 to 80,000 clones, around 90% seen once. Sequenced material: peripheral blood. The receptors stem from a human donor in a cohort sampled during active COVID-19.

V is TRBV4-1 and J is TRBJ1-2; no clear D. The CDR3 sequence is 15 residues long. Deletions cut 0 bases from V and 4 bases from J, with 12 bases between. Germline lookup yields CDR1 MGHRA and CDR2 YSYEKL. The CDR3 DNA follows: TGCGCCAGCAGCCAAGAGGACCCCCGGGGCTATGGCTACACCTTC. This gives the protein CASSQEDPRGYGYTF.

The rearrangement uses TRBV5-1 and TRBJ2-4, with TRBD2 as a possible D gene (6 bases). Per germline, CDR1 SGHRS and CDR2 YFSETQ. The CDR3 loop spans 15 amino acids. V shed 4 bases and J shed 4 bases, with 15 bases lying between them. As DNA, the CDR3 is TGCGCCAGCAGCCGGCTGGGGGAGGCAAAAAACATTCAGTACTTC. It yields the protein CASSRLGEAKNIQYF.

The sample holds one count of this clone. The V and J genes are TRBV10-2 and TRBJ1-1; TRBD1 aligns across 7 bases. This CDR3 has 14 residues. From germline, CDR1 is WSHSY and CDR2 SAAADI. The trim removed 8 bases at V and 2 bases at J, leaving 8 bases unmatched. CDR3 in DNA: TGCGCCAGCCTCCCCGGACAGGCAAACACTGAAGCTTTCTTT. It translates to CASLPGQANTEAFF.